These 24 T cell receptor beta chains came from one sample sequenced in a study of T-cell reconstitution after alpha-beta-depleted transplantation in children. Preparing the TCRbeta library involved the use of unique molecular identifiers. MiXCR was run by TCRdb on the PCR reads, yielding one entry per CDR3 protein. This sample has more than 200,000 distinct CDR3 sequences; around 8.4% occur once, and the top ten carry less than 40%. The sequencing here drew on PBMCs, mostly from graft donor cells, taken 360 days after TCRalphabeta/CD19-depleted stem cell transplant. Receptors originate from a male patient aged 2-10 years who had a stem cell transplant for acute myeloid leukemia, so the T cells may come from the graft donor.

This clonotype was seen a few times. The V call is TRBV7-9, the J call TRBJ2-1; 7 bases match TRBD1. CDR1 and CDR2 (germline): SEHNR, FQNEAQ (reference sequence). The V segment lost 3 bases and the J segment 5 bases; nucleotides outside the gene matches: 10. The CDR3 is made up of 16 amino acids. CDR3 amino acids: CASSFPNSRGNNEQFF. In DNA, the CDR3 is TGTGCCAGCAGCTTCCCCAACTCCAGGGGGAACAATGAGCAGTTCTTC.

In this sample, this clonotype turned up once. The chain employs TRBV5-1 and TRBJ1-6; perhaps TRBD1 as D (6 bases). CDR3 length: 17 amino acids. V was pared by 4 bases and J by 10 bases, with 24 bases between. Germline values: CDR1 SGHRS, CDR2 YFSETQ. The CDR3, as DNA: TGCGCCAGCAGCCCCCCGAGGGGGTACAAGGGCGAATCACCCCTCCACTTT. This encodes CASSPPRGYKGESPLHF. The whole variable domain, filled in from reference TRBV5-1 and TRBJ1-6, reads KAGVTQTPRYLIKTRGQQVTLSCSPISGHRSVSWYQQTPGQGLQFLFEYFSETQRNKGNFPGRFSGRQFSNSRSEMNVSTLELGDSALYLCASSPPRGYKGESPLHFGNGTRLTVT.

The J gene is TRBJ2-1, the V gene TRBV20-1; 10 nucleotides align to TRBD2. Germline V gene data show CDR1 as DFQATT and CDR2 as SNEGSKA (reference sequence). There are 13 residues in the CDR3. V lost 8 bases and J lost 7; bases outside the gene matches: 8. Here the CDR3 reads CSSYSGRLNEQFF. The CDR3 bases are TGCAGTTCCTATAGCGGGAGGCTGAATGAGCAGTTCTTC.

This clonotype was counted a few times. This chain links TRBV12-3 or TRBV12-4 with TRBJ1-6; 10 bases align to TRBD1. CDR3 length equals 17 residues. J gave up 0 bases and V 5 bases, and 4 bases lay outside the gene matches. CDR3 in DNA: TGTGCCAGCAGTCAGGGACAGGGGAGCTCCTATAATTCACCCCTCCACTTT. Amino acid sequence: CASSQGQGSSYNSPLHF.

The chain employs TRBV7-2 and TRBJ2-1; TRBD2 is a possible D gene (6 bases). Germline CDR1 SGHTA, CDR2 FQGNSA. The CDR3 has 16 residues. Trimming pared 4 bases from V and 3 bases from J, leaving 16 bases between. The CDR3 spells CASSSIPGEIYNEQFF. The DNA for the CDR3 is TGTGCCAGCAGCTCGATCCCGGGAGAAATCTACAATGAGCAGTTCTTC. Using reference TRBV7-2 and TRBJ2-1 for the parts outside the CDR3, the full variable domain is GAGVSQSPSNKVTEKGKDVELRCDPISGHTALYWYRQSLGQGLEFLIYFQGNSAPDKSGLPSDRFSAERTGGSVSTLTIQRTQQEDSAVYLCASSSIPGEIYNEQFFGPGTRLTVL.

V is TRBV12-3 or TRBV12-4 and J is TRBJ1-6; D gene ambiguous. V dropped 2 bases and J dropped 5 bases, with 10 bases sitting between them. CDR3 length: 15 amino acids. CDR3 protein: CASSLSTGNNSPLHF. CDR3 nucleotide sequence: TGTGCCAGCAGTTTAAGTACGGGGAATAATTCACCCCTCCACTTT.

The chain links TRBV6-1 to TRBJ2-5; 8 bases are a match to TRBD1. The CDR3 covers 15 residues. Germline CDR1 MNHNS, CDR2 SASEGT. V dropped 6 bases and J dropped 2; count of bases not matched to a gene: 8. The CDR3 region is CASSPTGGLQETQYF. CDR3 in DNA: TGTGCCAGCAGCCCAACAGGGGGGCTGCAAGAGACCCAGTACTTC.

This clonotype was seen many times. The chain is built from TRBV20-1 and TRBJ2-5; D is possibly TRBD1 (6 bases). Germline CDR1 and CDR2: DFQATT and SNEGSKA (reference sequence). V lost 3 bases, J lost 1 base, and 6 bases lay in between. The CDR3 has 12 amino acids. DNA for the CDR3: TGCAGTGCTAGGGACAGCCAAGAGACCCAGTACTTC. This translates into CSARDSQETQYF.

V and J are TRBV19 and TRBJ2-2; 12 nucleotides match TRBD2. This CDR3 spans 16 amino acids. Germline lookup yields CDR1 LNHDA and CDR2 SQIVND (reference sequence). V lost 8 bases, J lost 5 bases, and 9 bases stayed unmatched. CDR3 bases: TGTGCCAGTGCCAAGACTAGCGGGAGCGGAACCGGGGAGCTGTTTTTT. Protein product: CASAKTSGSGTGELFF.

CDR3 DNA sequence: TGTGCCAGCAGCGCTGGAGCAGCCTCCTTGCGAAACACCATATATTTT. Its translation: CASSAGAASLRNTIYF. J is TRBJ1-3 and V is TRBV5-6, with unresolved D. The V and J ends lost 4 bases and 5 bases respectively, with 19 bases between them. This CDR3 is built from 16 residues. Looked up from germline, CDR1 is SGHDT and CDR2 is YYEEEE.

There are many counts of this clonotype. This chain joins TRBV5-1 and TRBJ2-5; D may be TRBD1 (5 bases). This CDR3 comprises 14 residues. From germline, CDR1 is SGHRS and CDR2 YFSETQ. V lost 4 bases and J 0 bases, leaving 10 bases between the germline ends. As DNA, the CDR3 is TGCGCCAGCAGCACAGGAAGAGACCAAGAGACCCAGTACTTC. Translated, it gives CASSTGRDQETQYF.

V is TRBV12-3 or TRBV12-4 and J is TRBJ2-1, with a weak D call TRBD1 (6 bases). CDR3 size: 16 residues. The V end lost 3 bases, the J end lost 6 bases, and 18 bases lay between the germline ends. CDR3 bases: TGTGCCAGCAGTTTGGTCCCCCGGACAGTCGCCAATGAGCAGTTCTTC. Translation gives CASSLVPRTVANEQFF.

V usage is TRBV12-5 and J usage is TRBJ2-3; D is perhaps TRBD1 (5 bases). V dropped 0 bases and J dropped 4 bases, with 14 bases sitting between them. Germline lookup yields CDR1 LGHNT and CDR2 FRNRAP. CDR3 length: 16 residues. CDR3 region: CASGLVGAIQADTQYF. The DNA of the CDR3 is TGTGCTAGTGGTTTGGTCGGCGCAATACAGGCAGATACGCAGTATTTT. The variable domain in full, completed from reference TRBV12-5 and TRBJ2-3, reads DARVTQTPRHKVTEMGQEVTMRCQPILGHNTVFWYRQTMMQGLELLAYFRNRAPLDDSGMPKDRFSAEMPDATLATLKIQPSEPRDSAVYFCASGLVGAIQADTQYFGPGTRLTVL.

This clonotype was seen many times. V usage is TRBV29-1 and J usage is TRBJ2-2; either TRBD1 or TRBD2 may supply D (5 bases each). CDR3 size: 14 residues. Germline V CDR1 and CDR2: SQVTM, ANQGSEA. V lost 2 bases and J lost 2, with 9 bases in between. Written as DNA, the CDR3 is TGCAGCGTTGAACCAGGGACCAACACCGGGGAGCTGTTTTTT. Translating gives CSVEPGTNTGELFF.

The chain employs TRBV5-1 and TRBJ2-3; 14 bases fit TRBD2. The germline CDR1 and CDR2 sequences are SGHRS and YFSETQ. The V gene end was trimmed by 3 bases and the J gene end by 4 bases; junction bases not matched to a gene: 4. This CDR3 has 16 amino acids. CDR3 sequence: CASSSRLAGGADTQYF. CDR3 coding DNA: TGCGCCAGCAGCTCTCGACTAGCGGGAGGGGCAGATACGCAGTATTTT. Supplemented by reference TRBV5-1 and TRBJ2-3, the full variable domain reads KAGVTQTPRYLIKTRGQQVTLSCSPISGHRSVSWYQQTPGQGLQFLFEYFSETQRNKGNFPGRFSGRQFSNSRSEMNVSTLELGDSALYLCASSSRLAGGADTQYFGPGTRLTVL.

This clonotype was seen at least ten times. This chain links TRBV4-3 with TRBJ2-5, with D perhaps being TRBD1 or TRBD2 (5 bases each). The germline V gene has CDR1 LGHNA and CDR2 YSLEER. This CDR3 comprises 15 residues. Between the trimmed V and J ends, which lost 0 bases and 5 bases, there was a span of 13 bases. The CDR3 region is CASSQDFRDGETQYF. The CDR3 bases are TGCGCCAGCAGCCAAGATTTCAGGGACGGCGAGACCCAGTACTTC.

At least ten counts were recorded for this clonotype. The chain is built from TRBV20-1 and TRBJ2-1; D is uncertain. The V end lost 2 bases, the J end lost 5 bases, and 4 bases lay between the germline ends. CDR1 and CDR2 from the germline V gene are DFQATT and SNEGSKA (reference sequence). The CDR3 is made up of 11 amino acids. In nucleotides, the CDR3 is TGCAGTGCTAGATCCGACAATGAGCAGTTCTTC. This translates into CSARSDNEQFF.

In this sample, this clonotype turned up many times. V and J are TRBV5-1 and TRBJ2-1; TRBD2 matches at 9 bases. The V gene's germline CDR1 is SGHRS and CDR2 YFSETQ. Trimming at V came to 4 bases and at J to 4 bases, leaving 9 bases not matched to a gene. This CDR3 is built from 16 residues. For the CDR3, the DNA is TGCGCCAGCAGCGCCATAGCGGGAGAGGGTTACAATGAGCAGTTCTTC. Its translation is CASSAIAGEGYNEQFF.

Many counts were recorded for this clonotype. V and J are TRBV20-1 and TRBJ1-4; D unresolved. Trimming cost V 1 base and J 5 bases, with 5 bases left between them. Looked up from germline, CDR1 is DFQATT and CDR2 is SNEGSKA (reference sequence). The CDR3 runs to 12 residues. The CDR3 DNA follows: TGCAGTGCTAGAGGGGAGAATGAAAAACTGTTTTTT. It specifies CSARGENEKLFF.

This clonotype was counted at least ten times. This sequence joins TRBV14 and TRBJ2-1; TRBD2 aligns across 8 bases. The germline V gene has CDR1 SGHDN and CDR2 FVKESK. V was clipped by 3 bases and J by 6 bases; unmatched bases: 10. The CDR3 length is 16 residues. The CDR3 protein is CASSHRSGRSVNEQFF. CDR3 bases: TGTGCCAGCAGCCATCGGAGCGGGAGATCGGTCAATGAGCAGTTCTTC. Full variable domain (rest looked up from reference TRBV14 and TRBJ2-1): EAGVTQFPSHSVIEKGQTVTLRCDPISGHDNLYWYRRVMGKEIKFLLHFVKESKQDESGMPNNRFLAERTGGTYSTLKVQPAELEDSGVYFCASSHRSGRSVNEQFFGPGTRLTVL.

In its sample, this clonotype was seen many times. In DNA, the CDR3 is TGTGCCAGCAGTTTACAGGAGTCTGGAAACACCATATATTTT. Its protein is CASSLQESGNTIYF. This chain connects TRBV7-9 to TRBJ1-3, with D possibly being TRBD1 (5 bases). This CDR3 has 14 residues. Trimming pared 6 bases from V and 1 base from J, leaving 10 bases between. Germline CDR1 reads SEHNR; CDR2 reads FQNEAQ (reference sequence).

This clonotype came up many times. V usage is TRBV18 and J usage is TRBJ2-3; unclear D gene. V shed 0 bases and J shed 7 bases, with 20 bases lying between them. Germline V gene data show CDR1 as KGHSH and CDR2 as LQKENI. This CDR3 spans 17 amino acids. CDR3 residues: CASSPPSRRTIGYTQYF. The CDR3 nucleotides read TGTGCCAGCTCACCACCGTCCCGCCGCACTATAGGTTATACGCAGTATTTT.

The chain employs TRBV27 and TRBJ2-7, with 9 bases that match TRBD1. CDR1 and CDR2 (germline): MNHEY, SMNVEV (reference sequence). Trimming removed 5 bases from V and 7 bases from J; junction bases left unmatched: 9. The CDR3 contains 14 residues. The CDR3 nucleotides read TGTGCCAGCAGTCGGACAGGGGAGAAGTGGGAGCAGTACTTC. This codes for CASSRTGEKWEQYF.

This clonotype was seen ten or more times. V usage is TRBV24-1 and J usage is TRBJ2-1, with a weak D call TRBD1 (5 bases). The V and J ends lost 6 bases and 4 bases respectively, with 12 bases between them. CDR3 length equals 14 residues. CDR1 is KGHDR and CDR2 is SFDVKD in the germline V gene. The CDR3 loop is CATSLTGRYNEQFF. The CDR3, as DNA: TGTGCCACCAGTCTTACAGGCCGTTACAATGAGCAGTTCTTC.